These 27 T cell receptor beta chains originate from one sample sequenced in a study of cytomegalovirus exposure and HLA in healthy donors. Use of 60 Vbeta and 13 Jbeta primers characterized the PCR. The table came from immunoSEQ multiplex PCR; TCRdb's copy has only in-frame clones and leaves some out. The sample includes a few hundred thousand clones, roughly four fifths of them seen just once. The sample was PBMCs. The receptors here all came from a woman in her sixties or seventies in good health and CMV-seropositive.

This sequence joins TRBV11-2 and TRBJ2-7, with D possibly TRBD1 on 7 matching bases. V lost 1 base, J lost 4 bases, and 14 bases lay in between. This CDR3 has 15 residues. CDR1 is SGHAT and CDR2 is FQNNGV in the germline V gene. For the CDR3, the DNA is TGTGCCAGCAGCTTAGGCCCAGGGGGGCTTTACGAGCAGTACTTC. Amino acids: CASSLGPGGLYEQYF.

V usage is TRBV11-2 and J usage is TRBJ2-7; TRBD2 aligns across 7 bases. The V gene end was trimmed by 5 bases and the J gene end by 3 bases; junction bases not matched to a gene: 7. Germline CDR1 SGHAT, CDR2 FQNNGV. There are 14 residues in the CDR3. DNA for the CDR3: TGTGCCAGCAGCCTGGACCCGGGAGGCTACGAGCAGTACTTC. Translation: CASSLDPGGYEQYF. The full variable domain, rest sourced from reference TRBV11-2 and TRBJ2-7, is EAGVAQSPRYKIIEKRQSVAFWCNPISGHATLYWYQQILGQGPKLLIQFQNNGVVDDSQLPKDRFSAERLKGVDSTLKIQPAKLEDSAVYLCASSLDPGGYEQYFGPGTRLTVT.

J is TRBJ2-1 and V is TRBV11-2; 14 nucleotides align to TRBD2. The J segment lost 9 bases and the V segment lost 1 base, leaving 2 bases of the junction unmatched. The CDR3 runs to 15 residues. CDR1 is SGHAT and CDR2 is FQNNGV in the germline V gene. In DNA form, the CDR3 reads TGTGCCAGCAGCTTAGGGACTAGCGGGAGGAGTGAGCAGTTCTTC. This gives the protein CASSLGTSGRSEQFF.

The rearrangement joins TRBV28 to TRBJ2-6; D is perhaps TRBD1 (6 bases). The germline V and J ends were trimmed by 6 bases and 13 bases, with 25 bases remaining between them. From germline, CDR1 is MDHEN and CDR2 SYDVKM. This CDR3 is 16 amino acids long. CDR3 loop: CASSSTTSHRVWVLTF. DNA for the CDR3: TGTGCCAGCAGCTCCACAACCTCTCACAGGGTGTGGGTCCTGACTTTC. The complete variable domain, with remaining parts taken from reference TRBV28 and TRBJ2-6, reads DVKVTQSSRYLVKRTGEKVFLECVQDMDHENMFWYRQDPGLGLRLIYFSYDVKMKEKGDIPEGYSVSREKKERFSLILESASTNQTSMYLCASSSTTSHRVWVLTFGAGSRLTVL.

This chain links TRBV6-1 with TRBJ1-5; TRBD1 matches 8 bases. Unmatched junction bases numbered 4, after V lost 6 bases and J lost 6 bases. This CDR3 is 13 amino acids long. Germline values: CDR1 MNHNS, CDR2 SASEGT. This CDR3 reads CASSPDRGQPQHF. The CDR3 DNA reads TGTGCCAGCAGCCCTGACAGGGGTCAGCCCCAGCATTTT.

This clone came up once. This sequence joins TRBV7-9 and TRBJ2-1, with 15 bases matching TRBD2. The CDR3 consists of 14 residues. CDR1 and CDR2 from the germline V gene are SEHNR and FQNEAQ (reference sequence). Germline trimming cut 11 bases from V and 5 bases from J; bases unmatched to any gene: 4. CDR3 coding DNA: TGTGCCGGTGGACTAGCGGGAGGGAACAATGAGCAGTTCTTC. Its translation is CAGGLAGGNNEQFF.

As to this clone: A junction boundary mismatches the germline segment, possibly from a read error. CDR3: CSSSSFLGADTQYF. CDR3 sequence (DNA): TGTTCCAGCAGCTCCTTCCTGGGCGCAGATACGCAGTATTTT. The gene calls are TRBV7-9 and TRBJ2-3; D call uncertain. CDR3 size: 14 residues. Germline V lookup: CDR1 SEHNR, CDR2 FQNEAQ (reference sequence).

The CDR3 region has the DNA TGTGCCAGTAGTATCACAGTGAACACTGAAGCTTTCTTT. Translated: CASSITVNTEAFF. This rearrangement joins TRBV19 to TRBJ1-1; D is uncertain. The CDR3 is 13 amino acids. V was cut by 3 bases and J by 0 bases, with 5 bases left in between. Germline CDR1 and CDR2: LNHDA and SQIVND (reference sequence). Full variable domain (rest looked up from reference TRBV19 and TRBJ1-1): DGGITQSPKYLFRKEGQNVTLSCEQNLNHDAMYWYRQDPGQGLRLIYYSQIVNDFQKGDIAEGYSVSREKKESFPLTVTSAQKNPTAFYLCASSITVNTEAFFGQGTRLTVV.

The chain combines TRBV19 with TRBJ2-5; 9 bases line up with TRBD1. From germline, CDR1 is LNHDA and CDR2 SQIVND (reference sequence). Trimming at V came to 10 bases and at J to 4 bases, leaving 4 bases not matched to a gene. CDR3 length equals 12 residues. CDR3 bases: TGTGCCACCAGACAGGGGGGAGAGACCCAGTACTTC. Translating it yields CATRQGGETQYF.

This chain uses TRBV6-5 with TRBJ2-3; no clear D. The CDR3 totals 11 residues. Trimming removed 4 bases at V and 5 bases at J, with 4 bases between. Germline V gene data show CDR1 as MNHEY and CDR2 as SVGAGI. The CDR3 nucleotides are TGTGCCAGCAGTTTGCGAGATACGCAGTATTTT. This codes for CASSLRDTQYF.

The chain has TRBV14 and TRBJ1-1, with D unclear. The CDR3 has 13 residues. The germline V gene has CDR1 SGHDN and CDR2 FVKESK. The germline V and J ends were trimmed by 4 bases and 7 bases, with 13 bases remaining between them. CDR3 nucleotide sequence: TGTGCCAGCAGCCCGGCGGCCCGCATTGAAGCTTTCTTT. It specifies CASSPAARIEAFF.

This clone was detected only a few times. The V and J genes are TRBV5-1 and TRBJ1-1, with TRBD1 matching 12 bases. Germline CDR1 SGHRS, CDR2 YFSETQ. The CDR3 covers 17 residues. The J segment lost 4 bases and the V segment lost 3 bases, leaving 10 bases of the junction unmatched. The CDR3 DNA sequence: TGCGCCAGCAGCTCGACCGGGGGACAGGGGGCTCTCACTGAAGCTTTCTTT. Its translation is CASSSTGGQGALTEAFF. Variable domain in full (rest from reference TRBV5-1 and TRBJ1-1): KAGVTQTPRYLIKTRGQQVTLSCSPISGHRSVSWYQQTPGQGLQFLFEYFSETQRNKGNFPGRFSGRQFSNSRSEMNVSTLELGDSALYLCASSSTGGQGALTEAFFGQGTRLTVV.

V usage is TRBV9 and J usage is TRBJ2-3; maybe TRBD1 (5 bases). In germline, CDR1 is SGDLS, CDR2 YYNGEE. This CDR3 contains 15 residues. Trimming pared 0 bases from V and 0 bases from J, leaving 8 bases between. CDR3 amino acids: CASSVEDSSTDTQYF. In DNA, the CDR3 is TGTGCCAGCAGCGTAGAAGACAGTAGCACAGATACGCAGTATTTT.

The V and J genes are TRBV12-2 and TRBJ1-1. TRBV12-2 is a pseudogene locus. The CDR3 has 15 amino acids. CDR3 protein: CASRLRAARGTEAFF. DNA of the CDR3: TGTGCAAGTCGCTTAAGGGCAGCCCGGGGGACTGAAGCTTTCTTT.

The chain is built from TRBV4-1 and TRBJ1-2; D is uncertain. The CDR3 is 15 residues long. V lost 0 bases, J lost 5 bases, and 13 bases lay in between. Germline values: CDR1 MGHRA, CDR2 YSYEKL. The CDR3 sequence: CASSQESVGAYGYTF. DNA for the CDR3: TGCGCCAGCAGCCAAGAATCTGTGGGAGCGTATGGCTACACCTTC.

The chain employs TRBV2 and TRBJ1-2; 9 positions match TRBD1. The CDR3 sequence is 16 residues long. Germline loops: CDR1 SNHLY, CDR2 FYNNEI. The ends lost 4 bases at V and 4 bases at J; junction bases unmatched: 10. For the CDR3, the DNA is TGTGCCAGCAGTGGACACCGGGACAGGGTCCCCTATGGCTACACCTTC. This encodes CASSGHRDRVPYGYTF.

The rearrangement links TRBV6-5 to TRBJ2-7; 9 bases map to TRBD2. Unmatched junction bases numbered 8, after V lost 5 bases and J lost 6 bases. Germline values: CDR1 MNHEY, CDR2 SVGAGI. The CDR3 consists of 14 residues. CDR3 bases: TGTGCCAGCAGTGAGACTAGCGGCAGAGGCGAGCAGTACTTC. Protein sequence: CASSETSGRGEQYF.

This clone was seen just once. CDR3 loop: CASSERTPPSGAFF. CDR3 bases: TGTGCCAGCAGTGAAAGGACTCCTCCGAGTGGAGCTTTCTTT. V usage is TRBV6-5 and J usage is TRBJ1-1; no clear D. This CDR3 has 14 residues. Per the germline V gene, CDR1 is MNHEY and CDR2 is SVGAGI. V was cut by 5 bases and J by 10 bases, with 20 bases left in between.

This clone was seen more than once but under ten times. The gene calls are TRBV6-1 and TRBJ1-1, with 8 bases identical to TRBD1. Trimming cost V 10 bases and J 0 bases; bases outside gene matches: 4. The CDR3 contains 13 residues. CDR1 is MNHNS, CDR2 SASEGT, per germline. The CDR3 loop reads CATRTGLNTEAFF. DNA for the CDR3: TGTGCCACCAGGACAGGGCTGAACACTGAAGCTTTCTTT.

The chain has TRBV4-2 and TRBJ2-1; TRBD2 matches 11 bases. The CDR3 has 15 residues. Germline V gene data show CDR1 as LGHNA and CDR2 as YNFKEQ. Losses at the gene ends were 5 bases for V and 7 bases for J; bases not matched to a gene: 7. CDR3 DNA sequence: TGTGCCAGCAGCTTACTAGCGGGAGTCGAGAATGAGCAGTTCTTC. Translated: CASSLLAGVENEQFF.

The V and J genes are TRBV30 and TRBJ2-5; 8 bases agree with TRBD1. The CDR3 is made up of 14 amino acids. Germline trimming cut 2 bases from V and 5 bases from J; bases unmatched to any gene: 7. Germline CDR1 GTSNPN, CDR2 SVGIG (reference sequence). Here the CDR3 reads CAWSPPGGRETQYF. The CDR3 DNA reads as TGTGCCTGGAGTCCTCCAGGGGGCAGGGAGACCCAGTACTTC.

This sequence joins TRBV7-2 and TRBJ2-1; 8 positions agree with TRBD2. CDR1 is SGHTA and CDR2 is FQGNSA in the germline V gene. J gave up 3 bases and V 3 bases, and 1 base lay outside the gene matches. The CDR3 has 14 amino acids. The CDR3 loop reads CASSFSGIYNEQFF. In DNA, the CDR3 is TGTGCCAGCAGCTTTAGCGGGATCTACAATGAGCAGTTCTTC. Full variable domain (outside the CDR3, taken from reference TRBV7-2 and TRBJ2-1): GAGVSQSPSNKVTEKGKDVELRCDPISGHTALYWYRQSLGQGLEFLIYFQGNSAPDKSGLPSDRFSAERTGGSVSTLTIQRTQQEDSAVYLCASSFSGIYNEQFFGPGTRLTVL.

Only one count was recorded for this clone. The V gene is TRBV18, the J gene TRBJ1-1; 11 bases match TRBD1. The ends lost 4 bases at V and 4 bases at J; junction bases unmatched: 2. The CDR3 is 14 residues long. Germline CDR1 KGHSH, CDR2 LQKENI. CDR3 nucleotide sequence: TGTGCCAGCTCACGGGACAGGGGGGCCACTGAAGCTTTCTTT. Protein sequence: CASSRDRGATEAFF.

CDR3 sequence: CASSLAGQGYTF. The DNA of the CDR3 is TGCGCCAGCAGCTTGGCAGGGCAAGGCTACACCTTC. This chain uses TRBV5-1 with TRBJ1-2; D is perhaps TRBD1 (5 bases). The CDR3 is 12 amino acids. Germline loops: CDR1 SGHRS, CDR2 YFSETQ. The V and J ends lost 0 bases and 8 bases respectively, with 8 bases between them.

This clone was seen once. CDR3 in DNA: TGTGCCACCAGGGCGGGGACCGGGAGAGGCACCGGGGAGCTGTTTTTT. Translation: CATRAGTGRGTGELFF. This chain connects TRBV15 to TRBJ2-2; a weak D match, TRBD2 (6 bases). The CDR3 loop spans 16 amino acids. Germline V gene sequence: CDR1 LNHNV, CDR2 YYDKDF (reference sequence). The ends were cut back, 6 bases at V and 4 bases at J, with 18 bases in the middle.

This clone was seen only a few times. Other DNA sequences in this sample translate to the same CDR3. The chain has TRBV28 and TRBJ1-2, with D perhaps matching TRBD1 (5 bases). V was trimmed by 2 bases and J by 4 bases, leaving 5 bases between them. CDR1 and CDR2 (germline): MDHEN, SYDVKM. This CDR3 contains 12 residues. The CDR3 here is CASSLQGYGYTF. As DNA, the CDR3 is TGTGCCAGCAGTTTACAGGGCTATGGCTACACCTTC.

The chain carries TRBV19 and TRBJ1-4, with D unresolved. The CDR3 totals 17 residues. V was shortened by 4 bases and J by 3 bases, with 18 bases between the two germline ends. The germline V gene encodes CDR1 LNHDA and CDR2 SQIVND (reference sequence). Here the CDR3 reads CASSNSPPGIPNEKLFF. The DNA for the CDR3 is TGTGCCAGTAGTAACTCTCCCCCGGGGATACCTAATGAAAAACTGTTTTTT.